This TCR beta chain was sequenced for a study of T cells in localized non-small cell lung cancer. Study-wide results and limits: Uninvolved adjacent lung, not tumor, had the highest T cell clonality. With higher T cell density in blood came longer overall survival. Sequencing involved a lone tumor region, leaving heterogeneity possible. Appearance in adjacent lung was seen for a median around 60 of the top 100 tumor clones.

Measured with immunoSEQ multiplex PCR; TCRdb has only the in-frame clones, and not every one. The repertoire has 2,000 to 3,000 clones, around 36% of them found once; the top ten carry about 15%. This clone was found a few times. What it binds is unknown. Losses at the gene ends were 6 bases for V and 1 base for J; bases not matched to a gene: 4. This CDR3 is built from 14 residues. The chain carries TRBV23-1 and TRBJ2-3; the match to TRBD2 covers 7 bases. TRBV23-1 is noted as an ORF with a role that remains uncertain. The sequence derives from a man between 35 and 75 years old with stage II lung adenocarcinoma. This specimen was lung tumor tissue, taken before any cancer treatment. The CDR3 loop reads CASRARERTDTQYF. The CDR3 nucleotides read TGCGCCAGCAGGGCGCGGGAGCGCACAGATACGCAGTATTTT.